These 8 T cell receptor beta chains were all obtained from the same sample, sequenced in a study of identical twins. One entry per CDR3 protein results from TCRdb running MiXCR on the 5' RACE reads. This sample yields over 500,000 distinct CDR3 sequences, of which around 20% are seen a single time; around 0.91% belongs to the top ten. These data also featured in a second study, about T cells expressing NK-cell markers.

Input material: CD4+ T cells sorted from blood. These receptors originate from a young woman in good health.

This clonotype was observed a few times. The chain joins TRBV20-1 to TRBJ2-2; D is perhaps TRBD2 (6 bases). CDR1 and CDR2 from the germline V gene are DFQATT and SNEGSKA (reference sequence). The CDR3 runs to 13 residues. With 4 bases removed from V and 6 bases from J, the gap between germline ends came to 12 bases. This CDR3 reads CSAMLGGSGELFF. CDR3 nucleotide sequence: TGCAGTGCTATGTTGGGGGGATCCGGGGAGCTGTTTTTT.

This clonotype was counted only a few times. The chain links TRBV7-2 to TRBJ2-7, with TRBD1 identical over 11 bases. J was trimmed by 11 bases and V by 4 bases; bases with no gene match: 4. This CDR3 spans 12 amino acids. CDR1 and CDR2 (germline): SGHTA, FQGNSA. The DNA of the CDR3 is TGTGCCAGCAGCTCTTGGACAGGGGGCGAGTACTTC. This encodes CASSSWTGGEYF.

The chain is built from TRBV6-5 and TRBJ2-3, with D hard to call. Germline lookup yields CDR1 MNHEY and CDR2 SVGAGI. This CDR3 has 14 amino acids. The ends were cut back, 4 bases at V and 2 bases at J, with 10 bases in the middle. In DNA form, the CDR3 reads TGTGCCAGCAGTTCTACATGGAACACAGATACGCAGTATTTT. Amino acid sequence: CASSSTWNTDTQYF.

This sequence joins TRBV5-1 and TRBJ1-1, with TRBD1 as a possible D gene (5 bases). V lost 4 bases, J lost 5 bases, and 12 bases lay in between. Germline V CDR1 and CDR2: SGHRS, YFSETQ. The CDR3 extends over 13 amino acids. CDR3 amino acids: CASSADRRTEAFF. CDR3 DNA: TGCGCCAGCAGCGCCGACAGAAGAACTGAAGCTTTCTTT.

The gene calls are TRBV6-1 and TRBJ2-7; D uncertain. Germline CDR1 and CDR2: MNHNS and SASEGT. The CDR3 consists of 13 residues. Trimming took off 6 bases at V and 4 bases at J, with 13 bases between the two ends. The CDR3 region is CASSTSAWYEQYF. As DNA, the CDR3 is TGTGCCAGCAGCACCTCTGCGTGGTACGAGCAGTACTTC.

In its sample, this clonotype was seen many times. This chain connects TRBV20-1 to TRBJ2-7, with 9 bases lining up with TRBD2. Unmatched junction bases numbered 7, after V lost 0 bases and J lost 7 bases. Germline V CDR1 and CDR2: DFQATT, SNEGSKA (reference sequence). The CDR3 is made up of 14 amino acids. In DNA form, the CDR3 reads TGCAGTGCTAGAGATGTGGCGGGAGGGAATGAGCAGTACTTC. Translation gives CSARDVAGGNEQYF.

This clonotype was detected only a few times. The chain links TRBV20-1 to TRBJ2-7, with 7 bases lining up with TRBD2. V trimming: 0 bases; J trimming: 1 base; junction bases outside the gene matches: 9. There are 16 residues in the CDR3. The V gene's germline CDR1 is DFQATT and CDR2 SNEGSKA (reference sequence). The CDR3 loop reads CSARDPSGDTSYEQYF. The CDR3 DNA sequence: TGCAGTGCTAGAGACCCCAGCGGGGATACTTCCTACGAGCAGTACTTC.

The chain links TRBV5-1 to TRBJ2-1, with 10 bases lining up with TRBD1. Trimming removed 7 bases from V and 4 bases from J; junction bases left unmatched: 5. The CDR3 is 14 residues long. Germline CDR1 and CDR2: SGHRS and YFSETQ. The CDR3 DNA reads as TGCGCCAGCCCCGGGACAGGGGAGTACAATGAGCAGTTCTTC. Protein sequence: CASPGTGEYNEQFF.